This TCR beta chain originates from a study of blood T cell repertoires in COVID-19. Germline V gene lookup returns CDR1 MDHEN and CDR2 SYDVKM. The CDR3 length is 16 residues. V dropped 3 bases and J dropped 0 bases, with 12 bases sitting between them. As handled by the study authors: Estimation of nucleated cell counts relied on the amplification of reference gene primers. Profiled with immunoSEQ multiplex PCR; TCRdb holds only in-frame clones, not every one. The DNA was the basis for D and trimming; V, J and clone size are from that table. The table shows approximately 350,000 clones, with 80% to 90% occurring only once. This study enrolled people aged roughly 18 to 90 from about two dozen US geographic areas.

This TCR came from a man aged 18 to 30 who had recovered from COVID-19. This chain links TRBV28 with TRBJ2-4; TRBD2 is a possible D gene (5 bases). The sample taken for sequencing was PBMCs or T cells enriched from blood (not recorded which). The CDR3 nucleotides read TGTGCCAGCAGTTTGGGGAGCTCTCTAGCCAAAAACATTCAGTACTTC. Protein product: CASSLGSSLAKNIQYF. The entire variable domain, with the rest obtained from reference TRBV28 and TRBJ2-4, is as follows: DVKVTQSSRYLVKRTGEKVFLECVQDMDHENMFWYRQDPGLGLRLIYFSYDVKMKEKGDIPEGYSVSREKKERFSLILESASTNQTSMYLCASSLGSSLAKNIQYFGAGTRLSVL.